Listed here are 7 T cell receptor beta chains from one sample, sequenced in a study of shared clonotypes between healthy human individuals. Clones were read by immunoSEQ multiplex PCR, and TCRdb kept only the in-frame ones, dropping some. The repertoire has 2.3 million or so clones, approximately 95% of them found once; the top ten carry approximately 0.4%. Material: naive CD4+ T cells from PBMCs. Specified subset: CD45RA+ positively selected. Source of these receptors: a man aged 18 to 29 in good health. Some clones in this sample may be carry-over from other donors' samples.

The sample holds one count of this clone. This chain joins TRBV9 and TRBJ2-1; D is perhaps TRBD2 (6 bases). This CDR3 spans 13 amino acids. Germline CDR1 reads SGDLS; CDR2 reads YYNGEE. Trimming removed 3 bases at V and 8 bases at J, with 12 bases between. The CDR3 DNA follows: TGTGCCAGCAGCGCGACTAGGCGGGATGAGCAGTTCTTC. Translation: CASSATRRDEQFF. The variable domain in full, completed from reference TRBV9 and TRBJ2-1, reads DSGVTQTPKHLITATGQRVTLRCSPRSGDLSVYWYQQSLDQGLQFLIQYYNGEERAKGNILERFSAQQFPDLHSELNLSSLELGDSALYFCASSATRRDEQFFGPGTRLTVL.

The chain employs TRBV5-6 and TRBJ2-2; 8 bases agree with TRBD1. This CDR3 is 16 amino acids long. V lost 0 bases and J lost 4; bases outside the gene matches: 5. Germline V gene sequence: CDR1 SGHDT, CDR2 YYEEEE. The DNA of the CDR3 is TGTGCCAGCAGCTTGGGGACAGGGTTGGGCACCGGGGAGCTGTTTTTT. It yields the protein CASSLGTGLGTGELFF.

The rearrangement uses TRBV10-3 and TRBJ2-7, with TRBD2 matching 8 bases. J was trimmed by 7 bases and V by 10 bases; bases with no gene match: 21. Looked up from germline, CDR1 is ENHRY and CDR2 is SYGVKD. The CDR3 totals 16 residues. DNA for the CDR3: TGTGCCACCTCCTCTTACGGGACTAGTGTCTCCAGGGAGCAGTACTTC. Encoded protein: CATSSYGTSVSREQYF.

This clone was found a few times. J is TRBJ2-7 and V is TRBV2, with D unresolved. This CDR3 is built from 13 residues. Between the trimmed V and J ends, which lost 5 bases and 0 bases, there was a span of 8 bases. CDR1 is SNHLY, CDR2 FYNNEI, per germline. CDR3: CASSLTVSYEQYF. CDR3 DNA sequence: TGTGCCAGCAGTCTTACAGTCTCCTACGAGCAGTACTTC.

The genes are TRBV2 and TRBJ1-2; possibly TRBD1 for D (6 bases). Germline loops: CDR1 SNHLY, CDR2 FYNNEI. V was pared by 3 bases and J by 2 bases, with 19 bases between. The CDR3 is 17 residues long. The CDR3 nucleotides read TGTGCCAGCAGTGAGGGGGGGGCCAGGGATTCCAACTATGGCTACACCTTC. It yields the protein CASSEGGARDSNYGYTF.

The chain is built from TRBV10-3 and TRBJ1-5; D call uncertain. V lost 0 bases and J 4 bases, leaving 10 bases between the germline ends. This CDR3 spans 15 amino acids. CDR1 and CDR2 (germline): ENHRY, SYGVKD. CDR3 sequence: CAISESPGANQPQHF. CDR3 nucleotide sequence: TGTGCCATCAGTGAGTCCCCGGGTGCGAATCAGCCCCAGCATTTT.

In nucleotides, the CDR3 is TGTGCCAGCAGCCGGACACAGGCGAACACCGGGGAGCTGTTTTTT. As protein: CASSRTQANTGELFF. The V and J genes are TRBV5-8 and TRBJ2-2; TRBD1 is a possible D gene (5 bases). Trimming left V 4 bases short and J 0 bases short, with 10 bases between. CDR1 is SGHTS and CDR2 is YDEGEE in the germline V gene. The CDR3 length is 15 residues.